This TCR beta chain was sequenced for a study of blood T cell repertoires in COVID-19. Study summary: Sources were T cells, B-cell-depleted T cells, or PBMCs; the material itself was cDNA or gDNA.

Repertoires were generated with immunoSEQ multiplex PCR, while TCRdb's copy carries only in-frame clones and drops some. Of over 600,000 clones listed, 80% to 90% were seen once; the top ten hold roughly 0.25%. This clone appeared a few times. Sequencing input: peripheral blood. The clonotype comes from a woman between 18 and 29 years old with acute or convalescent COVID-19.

The CDR3 bases are TGTGCCAGCAGTGAAAACAGGGTTGGGAACACTGAAGCTTTCTTT. Residues: CASSENRVGNTEAFF. The chain links TRBV6-1 to TRBJ1-1, with D perhaps matching TRBD1 (6 bases). Trimming stripped 2 bases from V and 1 base from J, with 11 bases between. Germline V gene data show CDR1 as MNHNS and CDR2 as SASEGT. The CDR3 length is 15 residues.